The sequence of this T cell receptor beta chain was determined in a study of blood T cell repertoires in COVID-19. As for the study in general: Acute and convalescent COVID-19 samples came from the United States, Italy and Spain. PBMCs, B-cell-depleted T cells, or T cells provided the cDNA or gDNA that made up the material.

Original data processing: Estimation of nucleated cell counts was performed using reference gene primer amplification. Data came from immunoSEQ multiplex PCR; TCRdb stores just in-frame clones and leaves some out. V, J and clone size derive from that table, while D and trimming were established from the DNA sequence. The data hold roughly 100,000 clones, with around four fifths observed a single time. V dropped 3 bases and J dropped 5 bases, with 16 bases sitting between them. The CDR3 covers 15 residues. Germline values: CDR1 SNHLY, CDR2 FYNNEI. This clonotype originated in a human donor in a cohort sampled during active COVID-19. V usage is TRBV2 and J usage is TRBJ1-1; tentatively, D is TRBD1 (5 bases). Specimen: peripheral blood. The CDR3 loop is CASSEEGRGSTEAFF. CDR3 sequence (DNA): TGTGCCAGCAGTGAGGAGGGAAGGGGTAGTACTGAAGCTTTCTTT.